The 27 T cell receptor beta chains below all came from one sample that was sequenced in a study of OX40 agonist ivuxolimab in advanced cancers. The repertoire was sequenced with immunoSEQ multiplex PCR; TCRdb's copy has only in-frame clones and lacks some. The sample records tens of thousands of clones, about 89% being singletons. The specimen was CD4+ or CD8+ T cells sorted from blood, collected in a trial of the OX40 agonist ivuxolimab. These receptors originate from an adult with an advanced solid tumor such as melanoma, head and neck, liver or kidney cancer.

This chain uses TRBV2 with TRBJ2-5; TRBD1 agrees at 10 bases. After removal of 8 bases from V and 4 bases from J, the junction contained 4 bases not matched to a gene. Looked up from germline, CDR1 is SNHLY and CDR2 is FYNNEI. The CDR3 is 13 residues long. In DNA, the CDR3 is TGTGCCAGCGGAAGGGACAGGGGAGAGACCCAGTACTTC. Protein sequence: CASGRDRGETQYF.

The genes are TRBV28 and TRBJ1-1; perhaps TRBD1 as D (6 bases). In germline, CDR1 is MDHEN, CDR2 SYDVKM. With 10 bases removed from V and 0 bases from J, the gap between germline ends came to 18 bases. CDR3 length: 15 residues. For the CDR3, the DNA is TGTGCCACCACAGAGAACCAGGGGTTGAACACTGAAGCTTTCTTT. It yields the protein CATTENQGLNTEAFF.

This chain links TRBV9 with TRBJ2-5, with TRBD2 identical over 9 bases. After removal of 0 bases from V and 4 bases from J, the junction contained 7 bases not matched to a gene. The CDR3 covers 16 residues. In germline, CDR1 is SGDLS, CDR2 YYNGEE. The CDR3 nucleotides are TGTGCCAGCAGCGTAGATGGAGCGGGAGGTTCAGAGACCCAGTACTTC. As protein: CASSVDGAGGSETQYF.

This chain joins TRBV2 and TRBJ1-1; possible D gene TRBD1, 5 bases. V lost 10 bases to trimming and J lost 6 bases, with 21 bases between them. The CDR3 sequence is 14 residues long. Germline values: CDR1 SNHLY, CDR2 FYNNEI. The CDR3 sequence is CATMGSGTGSEAFF. CDR3 DNA sequence: TGTGCCACCATGGGGTCGGGGACGGGGTCTGAAGCTTTCTTT. Full variable domain (outside the CDR3, taken from reference TRBV2 and TRBJ1-1): EPEVTQTPSHQVTQMGQEVILRCVPISNHLYFYWYRQILGQKVEFLVSFYNNEISEKSEIFDDQFSVERPDGSNFTLKIRSTKLEDSAMYFCATMGSGTGSEAFFGQGTRLTVV.

The rearrangement uses TRBV15 and TRBJ1-1; a possible D gene is TRBD1 (5 bases). V was pared by 1 base and J by 2 bases, with 11 bases between. CDR1 and CDR2 (germline): LNHNV, YYDKDF (reference sequence). The CDR3 has 15 residues. CDR3 protein: CATSRAGARNTEAFF. Written as DNA, the CDR3 is TGTGCCACCAGCAGAGCCGGGGCGCGTAACACTGAAGCTTTCTTT.

The rearrangement uses TRBV7-2 and TRBJ2-5, with D tentatively TRBD2 (5 bases). This CDR3 has 14 amino acids. Germline CDR1 and CDR2: SGHTA and FQGNSA. The ends were cut back, 1 base at V and 9 bases at J, with 15 bases in the middle. The CDR3: CASSLEGSVTPQYF. In DNA form, the CDR3 reads TGTGCCAGCAGCTTAGAAGGTAGCGTCACCCCCCAGTACTTC.

V and J are TRBV2 and TRBJ2-3; TRBD2 matches 8 bases. This CDR3 is 15 amino acids long. Germline V CDR1 and CDR2: SNHLY, FYNNEI. V was clipped by 7 bases and J by 1 base; unmatched bases: 7. CDR3 in DNA: TGTGCCAGCAAAATAGCGGGGTTGGGCACAGATACGCAGTATTTT. As protein: CASKIAGLGTDTQYF.

The CDR3 DNA reads as TGTGCCAGCAGCTTTGGGCCTAACTATGGCTACACCTTC. Protein: CASSFGPNYGYTF. The V and J genes are TRBV7-9 and TRBJ1-2; D call uncertain. Germline V gene data show CDR1 as SEHNR and CDR2 as FQNEAQ (reference sequence). The CDR3 runs to 13 residues. The germline V and J ends were trimmed by 3 bases and 0 bases, with 5 bases remaining between them.

V is TRBV6-5 and J is TRBJ1-1, with D unclear. Germline V gene sequence: CDR1 MNHEY, CDR2 SVGAGI. Trimming pared 5 bases from V and 1 base from J, leaving 11 bases between. This CDR3 region has 14 residues. In nucleotides, the CDR3 is TGTGCCAGCAGTAGCCCTTCGGCGAACACTGAAGCTTTCTTT. This translates into CASSSPSANTEAFF.

This sequence joins TRBV28 and TRBJ2-1, with 8 bases that match TRBD1. Germline CDR1 MDHEN, CDR2 SYDVKM. The CDR3 is 15 amino acids. Trimming cost V 3 bases and J 4 bases; bases outside gene matches: 5. CDR3 nucleotides: TGTGCCAGCAGTTTGCCCAGGGGGCCTTACAATGAGCAGTTCTTC. Amino acid sequence: CASSLPRGPYNEQFF.

The CDR3 nucleotides read TGTGCCAGCAGCCAGGGCTCAGAGACCCAGTACTTC. This codes for CASSQGSETQYF. This chain joins TRBV4-2 and TRBJ2-5, with D unresolved. The CDR3 spans 12 residues. CDR1 and CDR2 from the germline V gene are LGHNA and YNFKEQ. V lost 3 bases to trimming and J lost 4 bases, with 6 bases between them.

This chain uses TRBV20-1 with TRBJ2-1; D is ambiguous. The germline CDR1 and CDR2 sequences are DFQATT and SNEGSKA (reference sequence). V was shortened by 3 bases and J by 5 bases, with 5 bases between the two germline ends. The CDR3 sequence is 11 residues long. CDR3: CSASENNEQFF. Here the CDR3 DNA reads TGCAGTGCTAGTGAGAACAATGAGCAGTTCTTC.

The chain has TRBV15 and TRBJ2-3; D is perhaps TRBD1 (5 bases). Trimming stripped 1 base from V and 0 bases from J, with 8 bases between. The CDR3 consists of 15 residues. Germline assignment: CDR1 LNHNV and CDR2 YYDKDF (reference sequence). CDR3 region: CATSRADTSTDTQYF. CDR3 in DNA: TGTGCCACCAGCAGAGCGGACACCAGCACAGATACGCAGTATTTT.

The gene calls are TRBV5-1 and TRBJ1-5; TRBD1 might be the D (6 bases). Trimming shortened V by 4 bases and J by 6 bases, and 14 bases separated the two germline ends. Germline loops: CDR1 SGHRS, CDR2 YFSETQ. The CDR3 is made up of 14 amino acids. The DNA for the CDR3 is TGCGCCAGCAGCCCGGCGGGAGGGGGTCAGCCCCAGCATTTT. It yields the protein CASSPAGGGQPQHF.

This sequence joins TRBV5-1 and TRBJ2-3, with a tentative D call TRBD1 (6 bases). Trimming pared 8 bases from V and 6 bases from J, leaving 19 bases between. This CDR3 region has 14 residues. Germline-derived CDR1 and CDR2 are SGHRS and YFSETQ. The CDR3: CASRTGPSSDTQYF. Written as DNA, the CDR3 is TGCGCCAGTCGAACAGGGCCAAGTTCCGATACGCAGTATTTT.

The CDR3 is CAAQGGSSSGELFF. The DNA of the CDR3 is TGTGCCGCCCAGGGTGGATCCAGTTCTGGGGAGCTGTTTTTT. The chain has TRBV19 and TRBJ2-2; weak D call: TRBD1 (5 bases). The germline CDR1 and CDR2 sequences are LNHDA and SQIVND (reference sequence). Trimming took off 11 bases at V and 8 bases at J, with 21 bases between the two ends. This CDR3 has 14 amino acids.

The chain recombines TRBV20-1 with TRBJ2-5; D gene unclear. Per germline, CDR1 DFQATT and CDR2 SNEGSKA (reference sequence). Trimming took 4 bases from V and 5 from J, leaving 8 bases between them. The CDR3 contains 11 residues. The CDR3 DNA reads TGCAGTGCTATTTTAATGGAGACCCAGTACTTC. Its translation: CSAILMETQYF.

The J gene is TRBJ1-4, the V gene TRBV28; 8 bases are shared with TRBD1. There are 14 residues in the CDR3. Trimming cost V 6 bases and J 8 bases; bases outside gene matches: 8. Germline values: CDR1 MDHEN, CDR2 SYDVKM. CDR3 nucleotides: TGTGCCAGCAGCCAACAGGGGGGTTGGGAAAAACTGTTTTTT. It translates to CASSQQGGWEKLFF.

The table lists this clone with a count of one. The CDR3 coding sequence is TGTGCCAGCAACCCGGGGGAATCCTACAATGAGCAGTTCTTC. This encodes CASNPGESYNEQFF. The V gene is TRBV28, the J gene TRBJ2-1, with D possibly matching TRBD2 (6 bases). The germline gives CDR1 MDHEN, CDR2 SYDVKM. The CDR3 contains 14 residues. The germline V and J ends were trimmed by 7 bases and 1 base, with 11 bases remaining between them.

The J gene is TRBJ2-3, the V gene TRBV7-8, with D perhaps matching TRBD1 or TRBD2 (5 bases each). Germline CDR1 is SGHVS and CDR2 is FQNEAQ. V lost 5 bases and J lost 0, with 9 bases in between. CDR3 length equals 14 residues. CDR3 in amino acids: CASSRGGSTDTQYF. As DNA, the CDR3 is TGTGCCAGCAGCCGTGGGGGTAGCACAGATACGCAGTATTTT.

This chain connects TRBV5-1 to TRBJ2-5; D could derive from TRBD1 or TRBD2 (5 bases each). V gave up 2 bases and J gave up 5 bases, with 16 bases separating them. There are 15 residues in the CDR3. Germline V gene sequence: CDR1 SGHRS, CDR2 YFSETQ. CDR3 sequence (DNA): TGCGCCAGCAGCTTTACGGGGCTCCCCGTCGAGACCCAGTACTTC. The encoded protein is CASSFTGLPVETQYF. The variable domain in full, completed from reference TRBV5-1 and TRBJ2-5, reads KAGVTQTPRYLIKTRGQQVTLSCSPISGHRSVSWYQQTPGQGLQFLFEYFSETQRNKGNFPGRFSGRQFSNSRSEMNVSTLELGDSALYLCASSFTGLPVETQYFGPGTRLLVL.

The CDR3 nucleotides read TGTGCCTCATCACCCGGGTCCGAGGACGAGCAGTACTTC. Protein sequence: CASSPGSEDEQYF. The rearrangement links TRBV28 to TRBJ2-7; D remains ambiguous. V lost 11 bases, J lost 5 bases, and 19 bases lay in between. Germline V CDR1 and CDR2: MDHEN, SYDVKM. This CDR3 spans 13 amino acids.

The CDR3 sequence is CASSLRSEQYF. In DNA form, the CDR3 reads TGTGCCAGCAGCCTCCGATCCGAGCAGTACTTC. The chain uses TRBV5-4 and TRBJ2-7; D ambiguous. Per the germline V gene, CDR1 is SGHNT and CDR2 is YYREEE (reference sequence). Trimming stripped 4 bases from V and 6 bases from J, with 8 bases between. The CDR3 runs 11 residues.

This clone is large. The chain couples TRBV30 to TRBJ1-2; 10 positions match TRBD1. V lost 1 base and J lost 6; bases outside the gene matches: 11. Germline CDR1 GTSNPN, CDR2 SVGIG (reference sequence). The CDR3 contains 16 residues. The CDR3 protein is CAWSATGGRGWDGYTF. CDR3 bases: TGTGCCTGGAGTGCGACAGGGGGCCGTGGTTGGGATGGCTACACCTTC.

The CDR3 DNA sequence: TGTGCCAGTAGTGTCGAGAGGGATCAGCCCCAGCATTTT. It yields the protein CASSVERDQPQHF. The chain carries TRBV19 and TRBJ1-5; unclear D gene. Germline CDR1 and CDR2: LNHDA and SQIVND (reference sequence). The V end was cut by 5 bases, the J end by 5 bases, with 10 bases between. This CDR3 region has 13 residues.

This clone was seen a single time. This rearrangement joins TRBV7-2 to TRBJ2-2; TRBD2 aligns across 8 bases. CDR1 is SGHTA and CDR2 is FQGNSA in the germline V gene. V lost 2 bases and J lost 1; bases outside the gene matches: 0. The CDR3 is made up of 15 amino acids. DNA for the CDR3: TGTGCCAGCAGCTTAACTAGCGGGAACACCGGGGAGCTGTTTTTT. This gives the protein CASSLTSGNTGELFF.

The chain uses TRBV4-2 and TRBJ1-6; D is unresolved. Trimming left V 0 bases short and J 0 bases short, with 6 bases between. The germline CDR1 and CDR2 sequences are LGHNA and YNFKEQ. CDR3 length: 16 residues. The CDR3 DNA sequence: TGTGCCAGCAGCCAAGACCGGAGCTCCTATAATTCACCCCTCCACTTT. Encoded protein: CASSQDRSSYNSPLHF.